This T cell receptor beta chain was captured by sequencing in a study of OX40 agonist ivuxolimab in advanced cancers. Study background: The drug used for patients, ivuxolimab, was an agonistic anti-OX40 (CD134) antibody. The study gave patients intravenous ivuxolimab at 0.01 to 10 mg/kg every 2 weeks.

On this clone: Other DNA sequences in this specimen translate into the identical CDR3.

Any history of autoimmune disease or systemic immunosuppression disqualified patients. Blood sampling took place at baseline, cycle 4 day 1, and cycle 7 day 1. TCRdb's table, derived via immunoSEQ multiplex PCR, lists solely in-frame clones and lacks some. The sample carries tens of thousands of clones, around 84% recorded once. Per germline, CDR1 SGHRS and CDR2 YFSETQ. This CDR3 has 11 amino acids. The V gene lost 0 bases and the J gene lost 5 bases, with 2 bases spanning the gap. Sequenced material: CD4+ or CD8+ T cells sorted from blood, taken in a trial of the OX40 agonist ivuxolimab. The chain uses TRBV5-1 and TRBJ2-5, with unresolved D. This sequence originates from an adult with an advanced solid tumor such as melanoma, head and neck, liver or kidney cancer. The CDR3 loop reads CASSLAETQYF. CDR3 in DNA: TGCGCCAGCAGCTTGGCGGAGACCCAGTACTTC.